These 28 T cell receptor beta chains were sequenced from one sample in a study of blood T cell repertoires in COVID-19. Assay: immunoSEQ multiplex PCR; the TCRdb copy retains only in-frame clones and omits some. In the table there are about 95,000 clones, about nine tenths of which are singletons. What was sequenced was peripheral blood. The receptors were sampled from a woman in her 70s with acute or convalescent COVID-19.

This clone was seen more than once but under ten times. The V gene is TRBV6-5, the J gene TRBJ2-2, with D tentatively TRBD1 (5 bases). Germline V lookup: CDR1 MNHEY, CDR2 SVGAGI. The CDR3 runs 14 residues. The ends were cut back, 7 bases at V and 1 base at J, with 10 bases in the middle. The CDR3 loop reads CASKKTENTGELFF. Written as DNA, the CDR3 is TGTGCCAGCAAAAAGACAGAGAACACCGGGGAGCTGTTTTTT.

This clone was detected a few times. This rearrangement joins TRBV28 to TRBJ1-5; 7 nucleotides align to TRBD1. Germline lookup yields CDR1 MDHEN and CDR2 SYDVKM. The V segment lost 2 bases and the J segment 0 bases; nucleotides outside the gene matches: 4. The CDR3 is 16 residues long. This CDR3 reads CASSLKGAYSNQPQHF. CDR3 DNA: TGTGCCAGCAGTTTAAAGGGGGCATATAGCAATCAGCCCCAGCATTTT. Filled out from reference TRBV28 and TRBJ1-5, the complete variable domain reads DVKVTQSSRYLVKRTGEKVFLECVQDMDHENMFWYRQDPGLGLRLIYFSYDVKMKEKGDIPEGYSVSREKKERFSLILESASTNQTSMYLCASSLKGAYSNQPQHFGDGTRLSIL.

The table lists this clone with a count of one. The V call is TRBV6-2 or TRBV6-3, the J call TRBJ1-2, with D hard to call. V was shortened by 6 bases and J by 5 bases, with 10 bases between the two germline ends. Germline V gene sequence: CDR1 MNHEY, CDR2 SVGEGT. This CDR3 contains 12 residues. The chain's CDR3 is CASSINRYGYTF. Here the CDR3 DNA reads TGTGCCAGCAGCATAAACAGATATGGCTACACCTTC.

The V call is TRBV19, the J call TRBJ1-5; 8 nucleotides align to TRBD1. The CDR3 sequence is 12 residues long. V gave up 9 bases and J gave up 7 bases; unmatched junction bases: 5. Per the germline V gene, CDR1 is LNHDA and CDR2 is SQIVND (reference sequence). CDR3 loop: CASQGAGQPQHF. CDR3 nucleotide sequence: TGTGCCAGCCAGGGGGCTGGGCAGCCCCAGCATTTT.

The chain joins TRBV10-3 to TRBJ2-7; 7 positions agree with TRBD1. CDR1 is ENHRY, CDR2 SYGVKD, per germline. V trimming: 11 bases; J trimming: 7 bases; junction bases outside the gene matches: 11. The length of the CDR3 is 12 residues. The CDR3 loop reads CAGSETGLEQYV. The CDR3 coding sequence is TGTGCCGGATCTGAGACAGGGCTAGAGCAGTACGTC.

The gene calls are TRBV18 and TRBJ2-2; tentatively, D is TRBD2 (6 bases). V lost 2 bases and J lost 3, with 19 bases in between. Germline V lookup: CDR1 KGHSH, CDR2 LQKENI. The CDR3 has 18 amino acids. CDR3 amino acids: CASSPAGLVGAYTGELFF. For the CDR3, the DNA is TGTGCCAGCTCACCAGCGGGACTCGTCGGTGCCTACACCGGGGAGCTGTTTTTT.

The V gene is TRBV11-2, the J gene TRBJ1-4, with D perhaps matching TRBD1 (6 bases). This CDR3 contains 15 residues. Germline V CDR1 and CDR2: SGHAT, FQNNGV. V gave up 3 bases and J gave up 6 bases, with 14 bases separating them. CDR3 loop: CASSFHAGADEKLFF. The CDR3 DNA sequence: TGTGCCAGCAGCTTCCATGCAGGGGCGGATGAAAAACTGTTTTTT.

The CDR3 loop reads CASSIDRGTAAFF. The CDR3 DNA reads TGTGCCAGTAGTATAGATCGCGGGACAGCAGCTTTCTTT. The chain links TRBV19 to TRBJ1-1; 7 nucleotides agree with TRBD1. After removal of 0 bases from V and 10 bases from J, the junction contained 5 bases not matched to a gene. Germline CDR1 is LNHDA and CDR2 is SQIVND (reference sequence). CDR3 length: 13 residues. Using reference TRBV19 and TRBJ1-1 for the parts outside the CDR3, the full variable domain is DGGITQSPKYLFRKEGQNVTLSCEQNLNHDAMYWYRQDPGQGLRLIYYSQIVNDFQKGDIAEGYSVSREKKESFPLTVTSAQKNPTAFYLCASSIDRGTAAFFGQGTRLTVV.

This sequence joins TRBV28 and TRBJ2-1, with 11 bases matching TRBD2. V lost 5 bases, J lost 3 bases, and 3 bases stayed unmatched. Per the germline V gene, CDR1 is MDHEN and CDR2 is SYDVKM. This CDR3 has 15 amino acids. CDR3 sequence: CASSPSGGLYNEQFF. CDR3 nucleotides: TGTGCCAGCAGTCCTAGCGGGGGGCTCTACAATGAGCAGTTCTTC.

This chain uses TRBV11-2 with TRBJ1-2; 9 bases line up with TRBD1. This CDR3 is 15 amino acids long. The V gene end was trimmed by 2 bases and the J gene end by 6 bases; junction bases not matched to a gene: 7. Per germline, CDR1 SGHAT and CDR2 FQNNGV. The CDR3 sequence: CASSLRIGTGNGYTF. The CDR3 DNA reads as TGTGCCAGCAGCTTACGAATAGGGACAGGGAATGGCTACACCTTC.

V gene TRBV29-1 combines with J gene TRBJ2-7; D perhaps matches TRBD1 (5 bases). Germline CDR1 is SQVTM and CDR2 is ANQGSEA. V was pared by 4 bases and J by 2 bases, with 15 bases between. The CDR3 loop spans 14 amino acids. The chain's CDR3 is CSVVDSHTPYEQYV. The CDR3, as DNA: TGCAGCGTTGTCGACAGCCACACTCCCTACGAGCAGTACGTC.

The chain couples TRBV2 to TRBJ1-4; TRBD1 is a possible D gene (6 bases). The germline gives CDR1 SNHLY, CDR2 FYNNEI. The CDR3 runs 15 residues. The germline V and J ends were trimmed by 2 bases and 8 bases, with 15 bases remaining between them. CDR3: CASSETGLGREKLFF. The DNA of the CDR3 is TGTGCCAGCAGTGAAACAGGGCTGGGAAGAGAAAAACTGTTTTTT.

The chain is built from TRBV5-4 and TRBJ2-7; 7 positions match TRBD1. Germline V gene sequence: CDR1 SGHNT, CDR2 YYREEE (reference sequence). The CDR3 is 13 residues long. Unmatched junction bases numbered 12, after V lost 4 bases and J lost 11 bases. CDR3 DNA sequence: TGTGCCAGCAGCGAAACGGGACAGAGTGCAGAGTACGTC. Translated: CASSETGQSAEYV.

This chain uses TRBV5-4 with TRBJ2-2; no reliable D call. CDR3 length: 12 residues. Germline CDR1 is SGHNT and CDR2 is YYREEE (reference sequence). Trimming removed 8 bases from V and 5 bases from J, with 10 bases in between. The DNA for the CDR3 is TGTGCCAGAGTGTCAGCGACCGGGGAGCTGTTTTTT. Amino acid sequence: CARVSATGELFF.

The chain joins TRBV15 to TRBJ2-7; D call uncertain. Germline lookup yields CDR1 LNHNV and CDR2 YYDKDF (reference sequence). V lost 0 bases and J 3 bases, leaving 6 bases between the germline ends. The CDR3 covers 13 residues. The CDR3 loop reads CATSRDLVYEQYF. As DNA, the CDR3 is TGTGCCACCAGCAGAGATCTTGTCTACGAGCAGTACTTC.

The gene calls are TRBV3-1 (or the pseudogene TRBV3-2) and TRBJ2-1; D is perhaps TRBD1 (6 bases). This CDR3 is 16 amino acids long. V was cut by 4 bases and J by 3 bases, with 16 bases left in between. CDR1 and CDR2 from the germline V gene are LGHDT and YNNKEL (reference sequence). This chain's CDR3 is CASSRDKGVGYNEQFF. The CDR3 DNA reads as TGTGCCAGCAGCCGAGACAAGGGGGTTGGCTACAATGAGCAGTTCTTC.

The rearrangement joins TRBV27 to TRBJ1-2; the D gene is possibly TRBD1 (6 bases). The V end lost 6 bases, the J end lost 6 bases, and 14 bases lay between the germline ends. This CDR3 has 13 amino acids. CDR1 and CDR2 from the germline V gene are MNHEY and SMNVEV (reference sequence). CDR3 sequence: CASRTTGYDGYTF. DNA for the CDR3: TGTGCCAGCAGGACGACAGGATATGATGGCTACACCTTC.

The DNA of the CDR3 is TGTGCCAGCAGCGCTCCCGCGGGAGGGCCCGGCAATGAGCAGTTCTTC. It translates to CASSAPAGGPGNEQFF. V and J are TRBV11-2 and TRBJ2-1, with TRBD2 identical over 9 bases. The CDR3 loop spans 16 amino acids. The V gene end was trimmed by 5 bases and the J gene end by 6 bases; junction bases not matched to a gene: 11. Germline V CDR1 and CDR2: SGHAT, FQNNGV.

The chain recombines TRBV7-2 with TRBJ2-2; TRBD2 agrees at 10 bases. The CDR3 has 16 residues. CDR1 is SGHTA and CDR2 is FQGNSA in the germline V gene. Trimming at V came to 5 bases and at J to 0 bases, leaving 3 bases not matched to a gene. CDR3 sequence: CASSQRGGANTGELFF. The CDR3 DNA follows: TGTGCCAGCAGCCAGCGGGGGGGCGCGAACACCGGGGAGCTGTTTTTT.

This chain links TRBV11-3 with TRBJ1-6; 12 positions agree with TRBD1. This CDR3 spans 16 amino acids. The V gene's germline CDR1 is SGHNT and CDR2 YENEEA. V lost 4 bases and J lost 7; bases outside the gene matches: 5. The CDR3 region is CASSSRDRGRNSPLHF. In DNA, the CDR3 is TGTGCCAGCAGCTCTAGGGACAGGGGGCGGAATTCACCCCTCCACTTT.

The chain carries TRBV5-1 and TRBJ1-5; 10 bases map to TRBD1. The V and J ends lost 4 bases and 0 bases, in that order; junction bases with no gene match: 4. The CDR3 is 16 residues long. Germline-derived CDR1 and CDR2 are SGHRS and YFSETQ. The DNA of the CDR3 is TGCGCCAGCAGCGCCGGGACAGGGGCTAGCAATCAGCCCCAGCATTTT. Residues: CASSAGTGASNQPQHF.

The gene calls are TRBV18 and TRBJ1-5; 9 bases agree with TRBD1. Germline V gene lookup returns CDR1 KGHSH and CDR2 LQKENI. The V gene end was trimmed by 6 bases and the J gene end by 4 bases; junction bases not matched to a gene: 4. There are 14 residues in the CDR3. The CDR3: CASSRGTGNQPQHF. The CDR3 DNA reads TGTGCCAGCTCCCGCGGGACAGGGAATCAGCCCCAGCATTTT.

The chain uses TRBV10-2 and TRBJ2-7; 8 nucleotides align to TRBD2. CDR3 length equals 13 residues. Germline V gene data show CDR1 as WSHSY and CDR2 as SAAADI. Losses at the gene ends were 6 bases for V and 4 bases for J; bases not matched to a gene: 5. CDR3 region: CASRPGLAYEQYF. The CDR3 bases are TGCGCCAGCAGACCCGGACTAGCATACGAGCAGTACTTC.

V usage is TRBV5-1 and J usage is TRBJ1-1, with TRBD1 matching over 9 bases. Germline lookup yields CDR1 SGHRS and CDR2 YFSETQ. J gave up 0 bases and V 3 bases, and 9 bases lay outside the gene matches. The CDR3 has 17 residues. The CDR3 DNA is TGCGCCAGCAGCTGGACAACAGGGGGCGCGATGAACACTGAAGCTTTCTTT. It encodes CASSWTTGGAMNTEAFF.

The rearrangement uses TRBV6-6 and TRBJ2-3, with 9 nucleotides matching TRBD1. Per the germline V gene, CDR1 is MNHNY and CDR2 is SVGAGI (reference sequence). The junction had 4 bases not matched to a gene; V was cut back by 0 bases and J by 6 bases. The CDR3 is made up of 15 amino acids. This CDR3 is CASSYSGQGPDTQYF. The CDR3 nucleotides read TGTGCCAGCAGTTACTCGGGACAGGGTCCCGATACGCAGTATTTT.

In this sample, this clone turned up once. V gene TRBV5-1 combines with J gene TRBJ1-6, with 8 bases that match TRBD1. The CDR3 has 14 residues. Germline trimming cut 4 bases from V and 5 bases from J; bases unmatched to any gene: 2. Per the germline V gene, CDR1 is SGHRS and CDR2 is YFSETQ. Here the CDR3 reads CASSPGQDNSPLHF. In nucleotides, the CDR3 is TGCGCCAGCAGCCCGGGACAGGATAATTCACCCCTCCACTTT.

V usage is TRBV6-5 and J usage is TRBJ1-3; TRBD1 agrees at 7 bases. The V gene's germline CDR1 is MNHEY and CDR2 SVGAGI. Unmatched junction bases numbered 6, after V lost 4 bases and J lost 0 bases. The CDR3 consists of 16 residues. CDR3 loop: CASSSEGTASGNTIYF. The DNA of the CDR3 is TGTGCCAGCAGTTCGGAAGGGACAGCCTCTGGAAACACCATATATTTT.

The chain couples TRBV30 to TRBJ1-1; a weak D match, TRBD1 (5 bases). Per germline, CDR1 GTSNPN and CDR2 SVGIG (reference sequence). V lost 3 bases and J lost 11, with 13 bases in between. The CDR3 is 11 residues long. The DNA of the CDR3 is TGTGCCTGGAGAATCGGCGGGACGGCTTTCTTT. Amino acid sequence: CAWRIGGTAFF.